This is a list of T cell receptor beta chains from one sample in a study of T cell responses to AZD1222 COVID-19 vaccine. The table came from immunoSEQ multiplex PCR; TCRdb's copy has only in-frame clones and leaves some out. The table includes just over 150,000 clones, approximately 90% detected once. The sequencing used peripheral blood, collected 28 days after the second AZD1222 dose. These receptors came from an adult who received the AZD1222 COVID-19 vaccine. The conserved cysteine and the conserved F or W are not part of the CDR3 here. Each record gives: clone size, D gene, CDR3 length, V gene, J gene, CDR3 protein. The D gene is left open where the match is weak. Clone size, where shown, is once, few, many, or a class for clones that have expanded.

clone_size: few; d_call: TRBD2; cdr3_length: 11; v_call: TRBV7-7; j_call: TRBJ2-3; cdr3_aa: ASNGLAEDTQY
clone_size: few; d_call: NA; cdr3_length: 13; v_call: TRBV5-1; j_call: TRBJ2-2; cdr3_aa: ASTPGASATGELF
clone_size: NA; d_call: NA; cdr3_length: 10; v_call: TRBV12-3/TRBV12-4; j_call: TRBJ2-1; cdr3_aa: ASSFDRGGPF
clone_size: once; d_call: TRBD1; cdr3_length: 17; v_call: TRBV10-3; j_call: TRBJ1-2; cdr3_aa: AIRSTGTGSTQSKNGYT
clone_size: once; d_call: NA; cdr3_length: 13; v_call: TRBV5-1; j_call: TRBJ2-3; cdr3_aa: ASSLGHASTDTQY
clone_size: NA; d_call: NA; cdr3_length: 13; v_call: TRBV5-1; j_call: TRBJ2-2; cdr3_aa: ASSPRRGGTGELF
clone_size: NA; d_call: NA; cdr3_length: 12; v_call: TRBV27; j_call: TRBJ1-2; cdr3_aa: ASSLSSREYGYT
clone_size: NA; d_call: NA; cdr3_length: 12; v_call: TRBV7-9; j_call: TRBJ2-5; cdr3_aa: ASSSPPPKETQY
clone_size: NA; d_call: TRBD1; cdr3_length: 11; v_call: TRBV5-1; j_call: TRBJ2-3; cdr3_aa: ASSYGTGDTQY
clone_size: NA; d_call: TRBD1; cdr3_length: 12; v_call: TRBV5-6; j_call: TRBJ2-7; cdr3_aa: ASIPGQGSYEQY
clone_size: NA; d_call: NA; cdr3_length: 14; v_call: TRBV7-6; j_call: TRBJ2-1; cdr3_aa: ASTPSSGLSPHEQF
clone_size: NA; d_call: NA; cdr3_length: 12; v_call: TRBV5-1; j_call: TRBJ2-7; cdr3_aa: ASSPLGEGYEQY
clone_size: NA; d_call: NA; cdr3_length: 11; v_call: TRBV21-1; j_call: TRBJ2-1; cdr3_aa: ARAGGTSRRQF
clone_size: NA; d_call: NA; cdr3_length: 12; v_call: TRBV7-2; j_call: TRBJ2-7; cdr3_aa: ASRFGRSSYEQY
clone_size: NA; d_call: NA; cdr3_length: 9; v_call: TRBV29-1; j_call: TRBJ2-7; cdr3_aa: SVGDHYEQY
clone_size: NA; d_call: TRBD2; cdr3_length: 13; v_call: TRBV6-5; j_call: TRBJ2-7; cdr3_aa: ASSPTLAGAYEQY
clone_size: once; d_call: TRBD2; cdr3_length: 14; v_call: TRBV6-6; j_call: TRBJ2-5; cdr3_aa: ASQTPNSGSQETQY
clone_size: once; d_call: TRBD1; cdr3_length: 11; v_call: TRBV10-3; j_call: TRBJ2-3; cdr3_aa: ATGTESTDTQY
clone_size: NA; d_call: NA; cdr3_length: 14; v_call: TRBV18; j_call: TRBJ1-6; cdr3_aa: ASSPAGTAYNSPLH
clone_size: NA; d_call: NA; cdr3_length: 13; v_call: TRBV9; j_call: TRBJ2-3; cdr3_aa: AGGRGTSDTDTQY
clone_size: NA; d_call: TRBD1; cdr3_length: 12; v_call: TRBV7-9; j_call: TRBJ1-5; cdr3_aa: ASSSGQGHQPQH
clone_size: NA; d_call: NA; cdr3_length: 11; v_call: TRBV7-2; j_call: TRBJ2-7; cdr3_aa: ASSSRQAGEQY
clone_size: NA; d_call: NA; cdr3_length: 14; v_call: TRBV5-8; j_call: TRBJ1-4; cdr3_aa: ASSPLGQTPNEKLF
clone_size: NA; d_call: NA; cdr3_length: 9; v_call: TRBV7-3; j_call: TRBJ1-3; cdr3_aa: ASMGRNTIY
clone_size: NA; d_call: TRBD1; cdr3_length: 13; v_call: TRBV5-4; j_call: TRBJ1-6; cdr3_aa: ASSGDRDGNSPLH
clone_size: NA; d_call: NA; cdr3_length: 13; v_call: TRBV15; j_call: TRBJ2-7; cdr3_aa: ATSRVEGTTYEQY